These 7 T cell receptor beta chains share one sample of origin, sequenced in a study of blood T cell repertoires in COVID-19. Sequencing used immunoSEQ multiplex PCR; TCRdb keeps in-frame clones, though not all of them. This table has around 370,000 clones, roughly 90% appearing once. The sample consisted of peripheral blood. Every receptor here comes from a man between 18 and 35 years old with active or convalescent COVID-19.

The chain couples TRBV15 to TRBJ1-5; unclear D gene. This CDR3 contains 11 residues. V was clipped by 8 bases and J by 6 bases, with 8 bases between them. Germline-derived CDR1 and CDR2 are LNHNV and YYDKDF (reference sequence). The CDR3 coding sequence is TGTGCCACCCTTTTTTTTCAGCCCCAGCATTTT. It translates to CATLFFQPQHF.

This chain links TRBV27 with TRBJ2-5; 8 bases map to TRBD1. CDR1 MNHEY and CDR2 SMNVEV come from the germline V gene (reference sequence). The CDR3 totals 13 residues. The junction had 5 bases not matched to a gene; V was cut back by 6 bases and J by 5 bases. The CDR3 DNA is TGTGCCAGCAGAGGACAGGGTAGGGAGACCCAGTACTTC. Translating gives CASRGQGRETQYF.

This clone was seen once. The chain couples TRBV19 to TRBJ1-5, with D unresolved. Germline CDR1 LNHDA, CDR2 SQIVND (reference sequence). V lost 2 bases to trimming and J lost 4 bases, with 6 bases between them. There are 13 residues in the CDR3. The CDR3 reads CASSIQVNQPQHF. CDR3 in DNA: TGTGCCAGTAGTATACAGGTAAATCAGCCCCAGCATTTT.

The rearrangement links TRBV7-2 to TRBJ2-7; TRBD2 matches 9 bases. Germline V gives CDR1 SGHTA, CDR2 FQGNSA. The CDR3 extends over 15 amino acids. Losses at the gene ends were 5 bases for V and 6 bases for J; bases not matched to a gene: 11. The CDR3 sequence is CASSPKRAGGSEQYF. The CDR3 nucleotides read TGTGCCAGCAGCCCAAAGCGGGCGGGAGGGTCCGAGCAGTACTTC.

This chain joins TRBV6-6 and TRBJ1-1; D possibly corresponds to TRBD1 (6 bases). The length of the CDR3 is 16 residues. V dropped 6 bases and J dropped 4 bases, with 21 bases sitting between them. Germline values: CDR1 MNHNY, CDR2 SVGAGI (reference sequence). The CDR3 is CASRWTSPWGLTEAFF. The CDR3 bases are TGTGCCAGCAGATGGACCAGCCCGTGGGGGCTCACTGAAGCTTTCTTT.

V usage is TRBV28 and J usage is TRBJ1-3; 8 nucleotides line up with TRBD1. The J segment lost 4 bases and the V segment lost 9 bases, leaving 8 bases of the junction unmatched. The CDR3 runs 14 residues. Germline V gives CDR1 MDHEN, CDR2 SYDVKM. The CDR3 loop reads CASRQGAPGNTIYF. The CDR3 bases are TGTGCCAGTCGTCAGGGGGCGCCGGGAAACACCATATATTTT.

CDR3 bases: TGTGCCAGCAGTCAGGGGGCCCTTCGTGGCTACACCTTC. The encoded protein is CASSQGALRGYTF. The chain is built from TRBV7-2 and TRBJ1-2; 8 positions agree with TRBD1. Germline trimming cut 6 bases from V and 7 bases from J; bases unmatched to any gene: 7. The germline V gene encodes CDR1 SGHTA and CDR2 FQGNSA. The CDR3 contains 13 residues.